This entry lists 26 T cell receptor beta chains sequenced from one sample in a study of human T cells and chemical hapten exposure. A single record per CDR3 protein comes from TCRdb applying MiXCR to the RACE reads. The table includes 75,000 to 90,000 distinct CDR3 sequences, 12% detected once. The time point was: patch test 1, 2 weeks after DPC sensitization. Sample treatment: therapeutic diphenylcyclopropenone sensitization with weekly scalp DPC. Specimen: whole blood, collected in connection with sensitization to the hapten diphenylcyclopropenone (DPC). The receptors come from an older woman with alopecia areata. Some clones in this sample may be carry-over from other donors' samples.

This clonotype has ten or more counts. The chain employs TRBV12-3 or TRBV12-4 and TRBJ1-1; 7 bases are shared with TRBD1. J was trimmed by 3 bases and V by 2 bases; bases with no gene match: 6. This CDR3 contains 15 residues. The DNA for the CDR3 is TGTGCCAGCAGTTTACTCGCCCAGGGGGACACTGAAGCTTTCTTT. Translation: CASSLLAQGDTEAFF.

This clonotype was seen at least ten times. CDR3 nucleotide sequence: TGTGCCAGCAGCTTAGAGAGGGGGATCGGGACCGCTGAAGCTTTCTTT. This gives the protein CASSLERGIGTAEAFF. The rearrangement joins TRBV11-2 to TRBJ1-1; D is possibly TRBD1 (6 bases). The germline gives CDR1 SGHAT, CDR2 FQNNGV. V was cut by 0 bases and J by 6 bases, with 17 bases left in between. This CDR3 is 16 amino acids long.

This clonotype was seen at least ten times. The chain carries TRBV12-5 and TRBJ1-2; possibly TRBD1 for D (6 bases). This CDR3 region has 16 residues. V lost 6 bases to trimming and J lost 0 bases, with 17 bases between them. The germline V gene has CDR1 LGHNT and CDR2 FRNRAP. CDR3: CASGPRGQPSNYGYTF. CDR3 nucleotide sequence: TGTGCTAGTGGCCCGCGAGGACAGCCGTCTAACTATGGCTACACCTTC.

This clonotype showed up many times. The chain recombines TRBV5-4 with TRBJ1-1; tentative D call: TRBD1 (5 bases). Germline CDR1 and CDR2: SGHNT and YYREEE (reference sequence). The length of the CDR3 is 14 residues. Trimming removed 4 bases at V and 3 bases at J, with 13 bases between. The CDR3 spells CASSGGVGDTEAFF. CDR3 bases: TGTGCCAGCAGCGGGGGTGTCGGGGACACTGAAGCTTTCTTT.

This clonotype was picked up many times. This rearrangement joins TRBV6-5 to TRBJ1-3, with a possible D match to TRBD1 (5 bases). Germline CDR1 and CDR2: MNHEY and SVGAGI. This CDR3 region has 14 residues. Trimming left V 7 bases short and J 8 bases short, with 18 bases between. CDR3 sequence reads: CASTPGPLSHTIYF. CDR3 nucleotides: TGTGCCAGCACTCCGGGACCGCTCTCTCACACCATATATTTT.

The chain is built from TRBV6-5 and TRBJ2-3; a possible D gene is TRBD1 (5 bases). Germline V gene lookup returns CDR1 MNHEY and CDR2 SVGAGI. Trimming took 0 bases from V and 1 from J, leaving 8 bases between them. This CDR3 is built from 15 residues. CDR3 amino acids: CASSYSTVGTDTQYF. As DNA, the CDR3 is TGTGCCAGCAGTTACTCGACAGTCGGCACAGATACGCAGTATTTT.

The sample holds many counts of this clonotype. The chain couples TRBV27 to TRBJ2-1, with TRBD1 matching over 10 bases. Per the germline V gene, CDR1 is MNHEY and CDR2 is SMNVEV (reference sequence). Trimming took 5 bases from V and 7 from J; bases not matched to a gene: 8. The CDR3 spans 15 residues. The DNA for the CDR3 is TGTGCCAGCAGTCCGCGACAGGGGGCTTGGAATGAGCAGTTCTTC. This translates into CASSPRQGAWNEQFF.

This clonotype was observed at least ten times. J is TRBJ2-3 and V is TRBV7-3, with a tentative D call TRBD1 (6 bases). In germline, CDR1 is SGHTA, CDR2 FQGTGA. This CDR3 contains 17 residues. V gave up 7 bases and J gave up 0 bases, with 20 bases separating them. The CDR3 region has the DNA TGTGCCAGCACCCTGGGGGCTAGCAGGACTAGCACAGATACGCAGTATTTT. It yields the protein CASTLGASRTSTDTQYF.

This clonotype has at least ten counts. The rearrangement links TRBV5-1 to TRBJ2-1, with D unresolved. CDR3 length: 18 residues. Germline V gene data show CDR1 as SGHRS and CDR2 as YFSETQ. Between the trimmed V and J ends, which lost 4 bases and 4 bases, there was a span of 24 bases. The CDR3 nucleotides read TGCGCCAGCAGCCACCAAATTAGGGTTCGAGAACGTTACAATGAGCAGTTCTTC. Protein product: CASSHQIRVRERYNEQFF.

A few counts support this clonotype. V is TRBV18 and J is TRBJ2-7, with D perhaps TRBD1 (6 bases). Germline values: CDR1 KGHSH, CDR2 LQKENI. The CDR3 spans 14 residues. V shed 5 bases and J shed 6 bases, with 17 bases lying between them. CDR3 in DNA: TGTGCCAGCTCAACAGGGAATCGCCGGGGCGAGCAGTACTTC. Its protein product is CASSTGNRRGEQYF.

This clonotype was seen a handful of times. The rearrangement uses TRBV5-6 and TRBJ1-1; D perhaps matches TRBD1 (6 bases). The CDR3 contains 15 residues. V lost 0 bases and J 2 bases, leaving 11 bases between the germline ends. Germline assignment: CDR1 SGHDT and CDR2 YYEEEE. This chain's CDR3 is CASSLVGGLNTEAFF. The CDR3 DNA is TGTGCCAGCAGCTTGGTTGGGGGCTTAAACACTGAAGCTTTCTTT.

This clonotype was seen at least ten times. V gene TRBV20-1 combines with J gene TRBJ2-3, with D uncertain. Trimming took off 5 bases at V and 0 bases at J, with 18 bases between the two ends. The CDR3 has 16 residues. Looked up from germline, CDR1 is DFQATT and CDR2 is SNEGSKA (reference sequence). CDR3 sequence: CSAVGFSAGSTDTQYF. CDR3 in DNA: TGCAGTGCTGTGGGATTTTCGGCAGGTAGCACAGATACGCAGTATTTT.

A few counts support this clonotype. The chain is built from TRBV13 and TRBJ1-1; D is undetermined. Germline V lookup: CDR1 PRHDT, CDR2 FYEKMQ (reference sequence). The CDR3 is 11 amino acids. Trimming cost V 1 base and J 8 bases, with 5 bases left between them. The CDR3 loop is CASSLASEAFF. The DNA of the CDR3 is TGTGCCAGCAGCTTAGCTTCGGAAGCTTTCTTT. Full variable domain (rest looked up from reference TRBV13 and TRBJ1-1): AAGVIQSPRHLIKEKRETATLKCYPIPRHDTVYWYQQGPGQDPQFLISFYEKMQSDKGSIPDRFSAQQFSDYHSELNMSSLELGDSALYFCASSLASEAFFGQGTRLTVV.

The CDR3 DNA is TGTGCCAGCAGCCCGGGGGTCAGCTCCTACAATGAGCAGTTCTTC. Encoded protein: CASSPGVSSYNEQFF. The chain carries TRBV7-9 and TRBJ2-1; possible D gene TRBD2, 6 bases. This CDR3 is built from 15 residues. Looked up from germline, CDR1 is SEHNR and CDR2 is FQNEAQ (reference sequence). Trimming cost V 5 bases and J 0 bases, with 11 bases left between them.

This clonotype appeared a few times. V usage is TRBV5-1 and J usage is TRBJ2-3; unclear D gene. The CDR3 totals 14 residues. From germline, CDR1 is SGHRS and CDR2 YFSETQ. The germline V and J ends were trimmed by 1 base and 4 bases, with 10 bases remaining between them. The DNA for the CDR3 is TGCGCCAGCAGCTTGAACACCGACGCAGATACGCAGTATTTT. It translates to CASSLNTDADTQYF. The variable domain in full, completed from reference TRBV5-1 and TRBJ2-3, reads KAGVTQTPRYLIKTRGQQVTLSCSPISGHRSVSWYQQTPGQGLQFLFEYFSETQRNKGNFPGRFSGRQFSNSRSEMNVSTLELGDSALYLCASSLNTDADTQYFGPGTRLTVL.

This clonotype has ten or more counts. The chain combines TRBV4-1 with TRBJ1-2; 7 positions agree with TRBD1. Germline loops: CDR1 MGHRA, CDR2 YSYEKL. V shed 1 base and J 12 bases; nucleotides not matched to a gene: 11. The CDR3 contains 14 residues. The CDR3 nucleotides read TGCGCCAGCAGCCAAGTTTCGGGACAGCCCCTAAACACCTTC. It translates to CASSQVSGQPLNTF.

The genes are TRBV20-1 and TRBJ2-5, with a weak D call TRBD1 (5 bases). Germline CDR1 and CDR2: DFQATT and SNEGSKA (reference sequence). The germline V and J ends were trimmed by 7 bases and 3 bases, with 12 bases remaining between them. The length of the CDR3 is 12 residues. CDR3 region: CSGDREKETQYF. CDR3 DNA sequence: TGCAGTGGAGACAGAGAAAAAGAGACCCAGTACTTC.

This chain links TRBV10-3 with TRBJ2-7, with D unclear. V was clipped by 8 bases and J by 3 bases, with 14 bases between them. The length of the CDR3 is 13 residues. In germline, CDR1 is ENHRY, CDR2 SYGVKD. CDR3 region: CAISPGSSYEQYF. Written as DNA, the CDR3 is TGTGCCATCTCTCCGGGCAGCAGCTACGAGCAGTACTTC.

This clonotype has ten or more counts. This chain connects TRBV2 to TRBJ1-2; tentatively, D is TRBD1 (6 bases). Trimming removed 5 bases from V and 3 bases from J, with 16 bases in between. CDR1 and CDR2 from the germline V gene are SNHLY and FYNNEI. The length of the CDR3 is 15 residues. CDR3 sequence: CASSLQGDGYYGYTF. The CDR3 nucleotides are TGTGCCAGCAGTCTACAGGGAGATGGTTACTATGGCTACACCTTC.

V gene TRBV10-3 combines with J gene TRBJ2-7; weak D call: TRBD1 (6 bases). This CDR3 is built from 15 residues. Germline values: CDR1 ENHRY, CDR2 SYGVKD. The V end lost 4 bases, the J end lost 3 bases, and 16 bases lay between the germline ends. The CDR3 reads CAISAPSQGVYEQYF. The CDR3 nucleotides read TGTGCCATCAGTGCTCCATCACAGGGTGTCTACGAGCAGTACTTC.

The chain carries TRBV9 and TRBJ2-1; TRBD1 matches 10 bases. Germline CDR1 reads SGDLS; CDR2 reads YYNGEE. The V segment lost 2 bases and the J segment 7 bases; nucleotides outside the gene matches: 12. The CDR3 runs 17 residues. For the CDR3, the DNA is TGTGCCAGCAGCGTTCAGACCGGGACAGGGGACAAGAATGAGCAGTTCTTC. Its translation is CASSVQTGTGDKNEQFF.

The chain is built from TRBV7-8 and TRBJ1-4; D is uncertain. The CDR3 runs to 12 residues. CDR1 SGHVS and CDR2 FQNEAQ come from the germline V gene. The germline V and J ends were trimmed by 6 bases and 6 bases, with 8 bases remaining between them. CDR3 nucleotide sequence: TGTGCCAGCAGAGGCCGGGATGAAAAACTGTTTTTT. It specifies CASRGRDEKLFF.

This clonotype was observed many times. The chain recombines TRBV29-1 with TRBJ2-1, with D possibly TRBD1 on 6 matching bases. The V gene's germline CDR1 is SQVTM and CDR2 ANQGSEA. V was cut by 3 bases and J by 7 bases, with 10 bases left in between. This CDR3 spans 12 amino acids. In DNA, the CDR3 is TGCAGCGTTGAGCGGCAGGGGAATGAGCAGTTCTTC. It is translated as CSVERQGNEQFF.

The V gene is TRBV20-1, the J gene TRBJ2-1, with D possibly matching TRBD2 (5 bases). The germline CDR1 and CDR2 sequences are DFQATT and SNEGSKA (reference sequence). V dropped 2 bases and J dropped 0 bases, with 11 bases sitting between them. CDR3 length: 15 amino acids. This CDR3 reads CSARRVGDSYNEQFF. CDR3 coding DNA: TGCAGTGCTAGACGGGTCGGGGACTCCTACAATGAGCAGTTCTTC.

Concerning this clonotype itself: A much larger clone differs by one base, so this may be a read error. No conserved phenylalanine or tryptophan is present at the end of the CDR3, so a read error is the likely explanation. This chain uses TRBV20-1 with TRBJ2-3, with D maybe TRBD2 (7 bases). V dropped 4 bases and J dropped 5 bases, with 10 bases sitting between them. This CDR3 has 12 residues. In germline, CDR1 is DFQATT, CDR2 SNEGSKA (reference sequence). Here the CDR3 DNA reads TGCAGTGCTATCGGGGGGCGAGATACGCAGTATTTA. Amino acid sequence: CSAIGGRDTQYL.

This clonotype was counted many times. Here the CDR3 DNA reads TGTGCCAGCAGCCCCGATAACTATGGCTACACCTTC. It yields the protein CASSPDNYGYTF. This sequence joins TRBV7-9 and TRBJ1-2; D remains ambiguous. The CDR3 has 12 amino acids. Looked up from germline, CDR1 is SEHNR and CDR2 is FQNEAQ (reference sequence). V was cut by 5 bases and J by 1 base, with 5 bases left in between.